These 12 T cell receptor beta chains were all obtained from the same sample, sequenced in a study of T-cell reconstitution after alpha-beta-depleted transplantation in children. Unique molecular identifiers were used in preparing the TCRbeta library. MiXCR, applied by TCRdb to the PCR reads, yields one record per CDR3 protein. This sample yields some 460,000 distinct CDR3 sequences, of which under 20% are seen a single time; under 30% belongs to the top ten. The specimen comprised PBMCs, mostly from graft donor cells, sampled 360 days after TCRalphabeta/CD19-depleted stem cell transplant. These receptors were taken from a boy under three years old who had a stem cell transplant for Wiskott-Aldrich syndrome, so the T cells may come from the graft donor.

The chain carries TRBV7-2 and TRBJ1-1, with D hard to call. V lost 8 bases to trimming and J lost 4 bases, with 11 bases between them. The CDR3 contains 12 residues. CDR1 and CDR2 from the germline V gene are SGHTA and FQGNSA. CDR3 residues: CASGPWGTEAFF. DNA of the CDR3: TGTGCCAGCGGACCTTGGGGCACTGAAGCTTTCTTT.

The rearrangement uses TRBV4-3 and TRBJ2-1; 7 bases map to TRBD1. CDR3 length equals 14 residues. Trimming took 2 bases from V and 8 from J; bases not matched to a gene: 6. Germline loops: CDR1 LGHNA, CDR2 YSLEER. This chain's CDR3 is CASSQMTGWYEQFF. The DNA for the CDR3 is TGCGCCAGCAGCCAAATGACAGGGTGGTATGAGCAGTTCTTC.

This clonotype was recorded a few times. V usage is TRBV13 and J usage is TRBJ1-1; D gene unclear. The CDR3 is made up of 13 amino acids. The germline CDR1 and CDR2 sequences are PRHDT and FYEKMQ (reference sequence). V lost 1 base and J 6 bases, leaving 9 bases between the germline ends. The CDR3 DNA sequence: TGTGCCAGCAGCTTAGTAGCGGTCCCTGAAGCTTTCTTT. It encodes CASSLVAVPEAFF. Looking up the rest from reference TRBV13 and TRBJ1-1 gives the full variable domain: AAGVIQSPRHLIKEKRETATLKCYPIPRHDTVYWYQQGPGQDPQFLISFYEKMQSDKGSIPDRFSAQQFSDYHSELNMSSLELGDSALYFCASSLVAVPEAFFGQGTRLTVV.

The chain uses TRBV20-1 and TRBJ2-7; either TRBD1 or TRBD2 may fit D (5 bases each). V was clipped by 6 bases and J by 7 bases, with 13 bases between them. The CDR3 runs 11 residues. Germline V gene data show CDR1 as DFQATT and CDR2 as SNEGSKA (reference sequence). Here the CDR3 reads CSAGTWGEQYF. The DNA for the CDR3 is TGCAGTGCCGGAACATGGGGGGAGCAGTACTTC.

CDR3 sequence reads: CASSPAGLAGHLDTQYF. CDR3 nucleotides: TGTGCCAGCAGCCCAGCGGGACTAGCGGGACATTTAGATACGCAGTATTTT. The chain has TRBV7-9 and TRBJ2-3; 13 bases map to TRBD2. From germline, CDR1 is SEHNR and CDR2 FQNEAQ (reference sequence). J lost 5 bases, V lost 5 bases, and 10 bases had no gene match. The CDR3 runs 17 residues.

This clonotype was recorded at least ten times. This sequence joins TRBV20-1 and TRBJ2-7; either TRBD1 or TRBD2 may supply D (5 bases each). This CDR3 spans 13 amino acids. V was pared by 1 base and J by 3 bases, with 10 bases between. Germline V gene sequence: CDR1 DFQATT, CDR2 SNEGSKA (reference sequence). CDR3 in amino acids: CSARGGRYYEQYF. The CDR3 DNA follows: TGCAGTGCTAGAGGGGGACGGTACTACGAGCAGTACTTC.

This clonotype appeared a few times. The chain is built from TRBV27 and TRBJ1-1, with 7 bases lining up with TRBD1. Germline V gene data show CDR1 as MNHEY and CDR2 as SMNVEV (reference sequence). The CDR3 covers 17 residues. Trimming removed 1 base from V and 4 bases from J; junction bases left unmatched: 12. Written as DNA, the CDR3 is TGTGCCAGCAGTTTATATCGCATCCGGGACAGCCCCACTGAAGCTTTCTTT. Amino acids: CASSLYRIRDSPTEAFF.

This clonotype was seen a few times. The gene calls are TRBV2 and TRBJ1-5, with 10 bases identical to TRBD1. The CDR3 has 13 residues. The germline CDR1 and CDR2 sequences are SNHLY and FYNNEI. The J segment lost 3 bases and the V segment lost 9 bases, leaving 2 bases of the junction unmatched. The CDR3 DNA follows: TGTGCCAGGGGACAGGGGACCAATCAGCCCCAGCATTTT. Protein product: CARGQGTNQPQHF.

V usage is TRBV5-1 and J usage is TRBJ2-3; the match to TRBD2 covers 12 bases. Germline CDR1 and CDR2: SGHRS and YFSETQ. Unmatched junction bases numbered 4, after V lost 0 bases and J lost 2 bases. The CDR3 has 17 amino acids. Written as DNA, the CDR3 is TGCGCCAGCAGCTTGGGACTAGCGGGGGCCTTCACAGATACGCAGTATTTT. Protein sequence: CASSLGLAGAFTDTQYF.

The V and J genes are TRBV2 and TRBJ2-7; 10 nucleotides match TRBD1. The germline V gene encodes CDR1 SNHLY and CDR2 FYNNEI. J gave up 5 bases and V 6 bases, and 7 bases lay outside the gene matches. There are 14 residues in the CDR3. The CDR3 region is CASRGPGQGNEQYF. In DNA form, the CDR3 reads TGTGCCAGCAGAGGCCCGGGACAGGGGAACGAGCAGTACTTC.

The table lists this clonotype with a few counts. This chain connects TRBV5-1 to TRBJ2-7; D tentatively fits TRBD1 or TRBD2 (6 bases each). The CDR3 has 15 amino acids. Germline V gene sequence: CDR1 SGHRS, CDR2 YFSETQ. The V and J ends lost 5 bases and 5 bases respectively, with 20 bases between them. CDR3 coding DNA: TGCGCCAGCAGTCCGGGGGCTAAGGTACCTAACGAGCAGTACTTC. As protein: CASSPGAKVPNEQYF.

The sample holds a few counts of this clonotype. The CDR3 DNA reads as TGTGCCAGCAGCTTGCGAGGGTCCAAAAACATTCAGTACTTC. Its translation: CASSLRGSKNIQYF. The V gene is TRBV5-6, the J gene TRBJ2-4; a weak D match, TRBD2 (5 bases). Germline V gene sequence: CDR1 SGHDT, CDR2 YYEEEE. The V end lost 1 base, the J end lost 2 bases, and 7 bases lay between the germline ends. This CDR3 has 14 residues. Looking up the rest from reference TRBV5-6 and TRBJ2-4 gives the full variable domain: DAGVTQSPTHLIKTRGQQVTLRCSPKSGHDTVSWYQQALGQGPQFIFQYYEEEERQRGNFPDRFSGHQFPNYSSELNVNALLLGDSALYLCASSLRGSKNIQYFGAGTRLSVL.